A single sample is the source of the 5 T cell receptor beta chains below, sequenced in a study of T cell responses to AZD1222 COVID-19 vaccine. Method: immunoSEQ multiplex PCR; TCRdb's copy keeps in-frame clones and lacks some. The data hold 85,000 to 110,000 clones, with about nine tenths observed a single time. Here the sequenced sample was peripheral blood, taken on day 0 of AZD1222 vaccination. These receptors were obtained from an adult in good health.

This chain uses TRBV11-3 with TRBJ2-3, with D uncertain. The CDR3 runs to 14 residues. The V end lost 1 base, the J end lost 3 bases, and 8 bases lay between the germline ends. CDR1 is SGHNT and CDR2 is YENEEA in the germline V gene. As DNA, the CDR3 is TGTGCCAGCAGCTTAGGCCTAAGGACAGATACGCAGTATTTT. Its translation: CASSLGLRTDTQYF. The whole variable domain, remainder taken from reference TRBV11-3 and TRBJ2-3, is EAGVVQSPRYKIIEKKQPVAFWCNPISGHNTLYWYLQNLGQGPELLIRYENEEAVDDSQLPKDRFSAERLKGVDSTLKIQPAELGDSAVYLCASSLGLRTDTQYFGPGTRLTVL.

The CDR3 nucleotides are TGTGCCAGCAGCTCCCGTAGGAACAATGAGCAGTTCTTC. Translated: CASSSRRNNEQFF. V usage is TRBV9 and J usage is TRBJ2-1, with D unclear. Germline CDR1 SGDLS, CDR2 YYNGEE. The CDR3 spans 13 residues. V was shortened by 4 bases and J by 5 bases, with 10 bases between the two germline ends.

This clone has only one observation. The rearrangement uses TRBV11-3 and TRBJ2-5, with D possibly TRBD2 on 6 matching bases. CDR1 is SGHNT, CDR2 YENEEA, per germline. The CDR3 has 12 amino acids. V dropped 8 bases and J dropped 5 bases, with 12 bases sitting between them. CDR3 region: CASSRRGETQYF. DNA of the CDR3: TGTGCCAGCTCCCGCCGGGGGGAGACCCAGTACTTC.

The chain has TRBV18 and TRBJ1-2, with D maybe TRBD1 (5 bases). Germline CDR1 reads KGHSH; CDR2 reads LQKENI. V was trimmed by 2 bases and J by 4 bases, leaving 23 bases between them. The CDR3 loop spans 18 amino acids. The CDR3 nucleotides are TGTGCCAGCTCACCATATGAGGTTGAGACAGACCGACCCTATGGCTACACCTTC. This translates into CASSPYEVETDRPYGYTF. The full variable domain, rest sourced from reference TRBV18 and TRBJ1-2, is NAGVMQNPRHLVRRRGQEARLRCSPMKGHSHVYWYRQLPEEGLKFMVYLQKENIIDESGMPKERFSAEFPKEGPSILRIQQVVRGDSAAYFCASSPYEVETDRPYGYTFGSGTRLTVV.

CDR3 nucleotides: TGTGCCAGTAGTATTGACAGGGACCAGCCCCAGCATTTT. Its translation is CASSIDRDQPQHF. The gene calls are TRBV19 and TRBJ1-5, with 7 bases aligning to TRBD1. Germline V gene sequence: CDR1 LNHDA, CDR2 SQIVND (reference sequence). After removal of 3 bases from V and 7 bases from J, the junction contained 3 bases not matched to a gene. The CDR3 is made up of 13 amino acids.